These T cell receptor beta chains were read from a single sample in a study of vaccination effects on CD4 cells after COVID-19. Using immunoSEQ multiplex PCR, the repertoire was profiled, and TCRdb retains in-frame clones only, with some absent. The sample carries 30,000 to 40,000 clones, roughly 72% recorded once. No cognate antigen is known for these TCRs. This material consisted of CD4+ T cells from PBMCs cultured with HCoV-OC43 spike peptides, taken before COVID-19 vaccination. These receptors originate from a human donor who received a COVID-19 vaccine. The CDR3 runs from the conserved cysteine through the conserved F or W. A D gene is named only where the DNA matches it firmly. Clone size, where shown, is once, few, many, or a class for clones that have expanded.

NA	TRBV20-1	NA	TRBJ2-5	TGCAGTGCTAGGGCGGTGGAGACCCAGTACTTC	CSARAVETQYF
once	TRBV19	NA	TRBJ1-1	TGTGCCAGTAGTCCCAACCCCCGGACGGTGAACACTGAAGCTTTCTTT	CASSPNPRTVNTEAFF
NA	TRBV5-8	NA	TRBJ1-4	TGTGCCAGCAGCATCCGGGGCCCTAATGAAAAACTGTTTTTT	CASSIRGPNEKLFF
NA	TRBV28	NA	TRBJ1-1	TGTGCCAGCGAGAGACAGGCCCCCTCTGAAGCTTTCTTT	CASERQAPSEAFF
NA	TRBV5-6	NA	TRBJ1-1	TGTGCCAGCAGCTTGTCTATCATAGTGGGGAACACTGAAGCTTTCTTT	CASSLSIIVGNTEAFF
NA	TRBV28	NA	TRBJ1-1	TGTGCCAGCAGTTTATGGACAGGATCCATGAACACTGAAGCTTTCTTT	CASSLWTGSMNTEAFF
NA	TRBV6-5	NA	TRBJ1-5	TGTGCCAGCCTCCCTCCAGGGGGCAATCAGCCCCAGCATTTT	CASLPPGGNQPQHF
once	TRBV2	NA	TRBJ2-2	TGTGCCAGTTCTCGTCCACGGAGGAGGAACACCGGGGAGCTGTTTTTT	CASSRPRRRNTGELFF
NA	TRBV21-1	NA	TRBJ2-7	TGTGCCAGCAGCAAAGGTAGCCGGAGAAGCAGTGGGGAGCAGTACTTC	CASSKGSRRSSGEQYF
NA	TRBV28	NA	TRBJ2-4	TGTGCCAGCAGTTTTTGGGCTTCCCCCGCCCGGATTCAGTACTTC	CASSFWASPARIQYF
NA	TRBV19	TRBD2	TRBJ2-3	TGTGCCAGTAATCCCTGGACTAGCGGGTACGGGGATACGCAGTATTTT	CASNPWTSGYGDTQYF
once	TRBV4-1	NA	TRBJ2-3	TGCGCCAGCAGCCGACAAGTCCTAGATACGCAGTATTTT	CASSRQVLDTQYF
NA	TRBV6-2/TRBV6-3	TRBD1	TRBJ1-2	TGTGCCAGCAGCCCCCCGGGACAGGGGAAGTATGGCTACACCTTC	CASSPPGQGKYGYTF
NA	TRBV30	NA	TRBJ1-6	TGTGCCTGGAGAATGGGGAATTCACCCCTCCACTTT	CAWRMGNSPLHF
few	TRBV11-2	NA	TRBJ2-5	TGTGCCAGCAGCTTGTGGGAGACCCAGTACTTC	CASSLWETQYF
NA	TRBV11-2	TRBD2	TRBJ2-6	TGTGCCAGCAGCCCTTTATCATCGAGCGGGAGACCTGGGGCCAACGTCCTGACTTTC	CASSPLSSSGRPGANVLTF
NA	TRBV30	NA	TRBJ2-6	TGTGCCTGGATTCTGGGTCCGCGATTAGACTCTGGGGCCAACGTCCTGACTTTC	CAWILGPRLDSGANVLTF
NA	TRBV27	NA	TRBJ2-3	TGTGCCAGCAGTTTAAAGTTCACAGATACGCAGTATTTT	CASSLKFTDTQYF
few	TRBV27	NA	TRBJ2-7	TGTGCCAGCAGTTTATATCGGAGGGACGAGCAGTACTTC	CASSLYRRDEQYF
NA	TRBV12-3/TRBV12-4	NA	TRBJ2-1	TGTGCCAGCAGCGGGTACAATGAGCAGTTCTTC	CASSGYNEQFF
NA	TRBV9	NA	TRBJ1-2	TGTGCCAGCAGCGTTGGAGGGATCGCCGTCTATGGCTACACCTTC	CASSVGGIAVYGYTF
NA	TRBV7-9	TRBD2	TRBJ2-7	TGTGCCAGCAGCCTTTGGACTAGCGGGAGAGCCGGGGAGCAGTACTTC	CASSLWTSGRAGEQYF
NA	TRBV10-3	NA	TRBJ1-2	TGTGCCATCAGTACAGAGAACTATGGCTACACCTTC	CAISTENYGYTF
NA	TRBV11-2	NA	TRBJ1-2	TGTGCCAGCAGCCCTCTTCGCCGGGGGGGCCCTATTGGCTACACCTTC	CASSPLRRGGPIGYTF
few	TRBV4-1	NA	TRBJ1-1	TGCGCCAGCAGCCAAGCGCAGGTCGCCACTGAAGCTTTCTTT	CASSQAQVATEAFF
NA	TRBV3-1/TRBV3-2	NA	TRBJ1-3	TGTGCCAGCAGCCAGTTACAGGACTACTCTGGAAACACCATATATTTT	CASSQLQDYSGNTIYF
NA	TRBV9	NA	TRBJ1-2	TGTGCCAGCAGCCCACCCGGGCGAGGGAGGGGTGATGGCTACACCTTC	CASSPPGRGRGDGYTF
NA	TRBV28	TRBD1	TRBJ1-2	TGTGCCAGCAGTGTGACAGGGAACTACTATGGCTACACCTTC	CASSVTGNYYGYTF
NA	TRBV19	NA	TRBJ2-5	TGTGCCAGTACTAGGACCGCTTTCTCCCAAGAGACCCAGTACTTC	CASTRTAFSQETQYF
NA	TRBV3-1/TRBV3-2	TRBD2	TRBJ2-1	TGTGCCAGCAGCCAACCCTTTAGCGGGGGCCCGCAGTTCTTC	CASSQPFSGGPQFF
NA	TRBV7-3	NA	TRBJ2-1	TGTGCCAGCAGCGTGGCGGGGGCCTTTTACAATGAGCAGTTCTTC	CASSVAGAFYNEQFF
once	TRBV6-2/TRBV6-3	NA	TRBJ1-1	TGTGCCAGCAGTTACTCGAATGGGGGGTTGGACACTGAAGCTTTCTTT	CASSYSNGGLDTEAFF
NA	TRBV6-2/TRBV6-3	TRBD2	TRBJ2-5	TGTGCCAGCAGTTACGGGACTAGCGGGGGCGTCCGGGAGACCCAGTACTTC	CASSYGTSGGVRETQYF
few	TRBV19	TRBD2	TRBJ2-3	TGTGCCAGTAAGACGGTAGCGGGCACCCTCACAGATACGCAGTATTTT	CASKTVAGTLTDTQYF
NA	TRBV11-2	NA	TRBJ1-1	TGTGCCAGCAGCTTAGGAGGGGGTGGGTACACTGAAGCTTTCTTT	CASSLGGGGYTEAFF
NA	TRBV11-2	NA	TRBJ1-2	TGTGCCAGCAGCTCCTCGGGCTCCTATTATGGCTACACCTTC	CASSSSGSYYGYTF
few	TRBV6-1	TRBD1	TRBJ2-7	TGTGCCAGCAGTGAAGCCTACCGGGACAGCTCCTACGAGCAGTACTTC	CASSEAYRDSSYEQYF
NA	TRBV14	NA	TRBJ1-1	TGTGCCAGCAGCCGCGGGGGGTACTTGAACACTGAAGCTTTCTTT	CASSRGGYLNTEAFF
NA	TRBV19	NA	TRBJ1-1	TGTGCCAGTAGTATATCCCCGTTTGTCGCTGAAGCTTTCTTT	CASSISPFVAEAFF
NA	TRBV28	NA	TRBJ1-5	TGTGCCAGCACCCTAACGGGGGGCAATCAGCCCCAGCATTTT	CASTLTGGNQPQHF
NA	TRBV27	TRBD2	TRBJ2-2	TGTGCCAGCAGGTGGGGGGGATTGAACACCGGGGAGCTGTTTTTT	CASRWGGLNTGELFF
NA	TRBV5-6	NA	TRBJ2-1	TGTGCCAGCAGAGCTAGCTTAAGCTCCTACAATGAGCAGTTCTTC	CASRASLSSYNEQFF
NA	TRBV9	NA	TRBJ1-2	TGTGCCAGCAGCGTAGACAGTAACTATGGCTACACCTTC	CASSVDSNYGYTF
NA	TRBV14	NA	TRBJ2-7	TGTGCCAGCAGCCAGACATACGAGCAGTACTTC	CASSQTYEQYF
NA	TRBV28	NA	TRBJ1-3	TGTGCCAGCAGTTTCAGTTCTGGAAACACCATATATTTT	CASSFSSGNTIYF
NA	TRBV6-6	NA	TRBJ2-5	TGTGCCAGCAGTTACACTTTGCCAGAGACCCAGTACTTC	CASSYTLPETQYF
NA	TRBV19	NA	TRBJ1-1	TGTGCCAGTACCCCCAGGGCGGGCAAAACTTCGGCGCGAAAGGGGGACACTGAAGCTTTCTTT	CASTPRAGKTSARKGDTEAFF
NA	TRBV5-1	TRBD2	TRBJ2-2	TGCGCCAGCAGCCCAGGCGGGGGGGCCTTATCCGGGGAGCTGTTTTTT	CASSPGGGALSGELFF
NA	TRBV5-1	NA	TRBJ2-7	TGCGCCAGCAGCTTGGGTACGGTTAGCTCCTACGAGCAGTACTTC	CASSLGTVSSYEQYF
NA	TRBV7-6	TRBD1	TRBJ2-1	TGTGCCAGCAGCTTAGTGTACAGGGGGCCGTTGGACAATGAGCAGTTCTTC	CASSLVYRGPLDNEQFF
NA	TRBV19	TRBD2	TRBJ2-1	TGTGCCAGTAGTATCAAACTAGCGAGCTACAATGAGCAGTTCTTC	CASSIKLASYNEQFF
once	TRBV16	NA	TRBJ2-2	TGTGCCAGCAGCCAATCGCAAGGGGTCACCGGGGAGCTGTTTTTT	CASSQSQGVTGELFF
NA	TRBV10-3	NA	TRBJ1-2	TGTGCCACGGGGGGCTCCTGGGTAGCTCAAACTAACTATGGCTACACCTTC	CATGGSWVAQTNYGYTF